Listed below are T cell receptor beta chains from one sample, sequenced in a study of shared clonotypes between healthy human individuals. Sequencing was performed with immunoSEQ multiplex PCR; in TCRdb, only in-frame clones are kept and a portion is missing. The sample has around 440,000 clones, around 77% seen once. Sequences were obtained from PBMCs. Receptor source: a woman aged 35 to 49 in good health. Some clones in this sample may be carry-over from other donors' samples. Both conserved end residues are part of each CDR3. A D gene is named only where the DNA matches it firmly. A clone size is listed for some rows: how often the clone was seen (once, few, many), or a class if it is expanded.

-	TRBV5-4	-	TRBJ1-2	17	CASSLYGTTGLNYGYTF	TGTGCCAGCAGCTTGTACGGGACGACCGGACTTAACTATGGCTACACCTTC
-	TRBV7-9	-	TRBJ2-2	14	CASTTLLGIGELFF	TGTGCCAGCACCACACTGCTGGGTATAGGGGAGCTGTTTTTT
-	TRBV29-1	-	TRBJ2-1	14	CSGTDILSYNEQFF	TGCAGCGGGACAGACATCCTCTCCTACAATGAGCAGTTCTTC
-	TRBV30	TRBD2	TRBJ2-5	15	CAWSLAGGDAETQYF	TGTGCCTGGAGCTTAGCGGGAGGAGATGCGGAGACCCAGTACTTC
-	TRBV7-2	-	TRBJ1-3	14	CASSLGHRGNTIYF	TGTGCCAGCAGCTTGGGACACCGAGGAAACACCATATATTTT
many	TRBV29-1	-	TRBJ2-3	12	CSVGRGTDTQYF	TGCAGCGTTGGCCGGGGCACAGATACGCAGTATTTT
-	TRBV6-1	TRBD2	TRBJ2-3	17	CASSEIDYGGRTDTQYF	TGTGCCAGCAGTGAAATTGATTACGGGGGGAGGACAGATACGCAGTATTTT
many	TRBV6-4	TRBD1	TRBJ1-1	15	CASSLHPDRGSEAFF	TGTGCCAGCAGTCTACACCCTGACAGGGGCAGTGAAGCTTTCTTT
-	TRBV6-4	-	TRBJ2-6	16	CASSDSIASGANVLTF	TGTGCCAGCAGTGACTCGATCGCCTCTGGGGCCAACGTCCTGACTTTC
-	TRBV19	TRBD2	TRBJ2-5	17	CASSIVPIIAGVETQYF	TGTGCCAGTAGTATAGTTCCCATAATCGCGGGAGTGGAGACCCAGTACTTC
once	TRBV9	-	TRBJ2-7	15	CASSKEGISSYEQYF	TGTGCCAGCAGCAAAGAGGGGATCAGCTCCTACGAGCAGTACTTC
-	TRBV5-5	-	TRBJ1-1	14	CASSLDPQSTEAFF	TGTGCCAGCAGCTTGGACCCGCAGAGCACTGAAGCTTTCTTT
many	TRBV2	-	TRBJ1-5	14	CASNRVGGNQPQHF	TGTGCCAGCAATCGGGTTGGAGGCAATCAGCCCCAGCATTTT
-	TRBV4-3	-	TRBJ2-2	18	CASSQGAARGIHTGELFF	TGCGCCAGCAGCCAAGGGGCCGCCAGAGGGATTCACACCGGGGAGCTGTTTTTT
-	TRBV2	-	TRBJ2-7	14	CASSVEGTRYEQYF	TGTGCCAGCAGTGTAGAGGGTACCCGCTACGAGCAGTACTTC
few	TRBV29-1	-	TRBJ2-7	16	CSVPLVGSGNPYEQYF	TGCAGCGTCCCCCTGGTGGGTTCCGGCAACCCCTACGAGCAGTACTTC
-	TRBV5-6	-	TRBJ2-1	14	CASSLVYGGNEQFF	TGTGCCAGCAGCTTGGTTTACGGTGGGAATGAGCAGTTCTTC
-	TRBV7-6	TRBD2	TRBJ2-7	18	CASSLVPALLGRSYEQYF	TGTGCCAGCAGCTTAGTTCCAGCCTTACTCGGGAGGAGCTACGAGCAGTACTTC